The clone carrying this T cell receptor (beta chain) was observed a handful of times. The antigen remains undetermined. This record belongs to a study of identical twins. Overall study results and limits: Memory repertoires lacked the insertion deficit that abundant cord blood beta clonotypes showed. The study based its conclusions on cross-sectional statistical analysis and did not follow the same donors. Within twin pairs, the out-of-frame alpha sequences they shared showed excess low generation probability.

Germline assignment: CDR1 SNHLY and CDR2 FYNNEI. The CDR3 covers 12 residues. Deletions cut 6 bases from V and 3 bases from J, with 9 bases between. Template switching created a universal primer site, and the cDNA included unique molecular identifiers. TCRdb reanalysed the 5' RACE reads using MiXCR and keeps one entry per CDR3 protein. The sample shows a few hundred thousand distinct CDR3 sequences, around an eighth of them seen only once. The data also belong to a second study, concerning yellow fever vaccine responses in identical twins.

This receptor was obtained from a young woman in good health. Material for sequencing was CD4+ T cells sorted from blood. The chain employs TRBV2 and TRBJ2-7; possibly TRBD1 for D (6 bases). The CDR3 region has the DNA TGTGCCAGCAGCCGGGACATCTACGAGCAGTACTTC. Translating it yields CASSRDIYEQYF.